This TCR beta chain was recovered during a study of CD4 T cells in relation to SARS-CoV-2 and coronaviruses. Sequencing was performed with immunoSEQ multiplex PCR; in TCRdb, only in-frame clones are kept and a portion is missing. The data contain just over 35,000 clones, approximately 83% of them singletons. The V and J ends lost 2 bases and 2 bases respectively, with 8 bases between them. The CDR3 is 14 residues long. Germline CDR1 reads SGHRS; CDR2 reads YFSETQ. Comment on this clone: Its antigen is undetermined.

The specimen was naive CD4+ T cells from PBMCs, cultured in vitro. Subset indicated: naive CD4+ T cells isolated by negative enrichment. The receptor was isolated from an adult with COVID-19. The chain carries TRBV5-1 and TRBJ1-3; D is unclear. The CDR3 nucleotides read TGCGCCAGCAGCTTTGATGCTGCTGGAAACACCATATATTTT. Its protein is CASSFDAAGNTIYF.